This T cell receptor beta chain was profiled in a study of T cells after yellow fever vaccination (dated by TCRdb to the late 2010s). At the level of the whole study: The SMART-Seq v4 Ultra Low Input RNA kit was used to prepare libraries from fractions with low cell numbers. To follow T-cell clones before and after both primary and booster YFV17D yellow fever vaccination, bulk TCR alpha and beta repertoires underwent longitudinal sequencing. Two healthy male donors, one aged 18 to 30 and one aged 30 to 39 years, were included in the cohort. Bulk PBMC replicates and cell subsets were isolated from blood drawn at multiple timepoints before and after both primary and secondary immunization. Overall results and qualifications from the work: A small share of clonotypes occurred in both CD4 and CD8 compartments, likely arising from convergent recombination. After the booster, most of the clones that had expanded following primary vaccination were detected again (almost 98% of CD4 and roughly 88% of CD8), which suggests that memory was broadly maintained. Because only two donors were included in the study, the extent to which the findings can be generalized is limited. Computational filtering was required because FACS-sorted repertoires could contain abundant contaminating clonotypes from the bulk population. Compared with the primary T-cell response, the secondary T-cell response was faster but weaker, reaching its peak on day 5 rather than on day 15.

In light of the paper, this sample's treatment or condition label describes: live attenuated yellow fever vaccine strain. Two biological replicates of bulk PBMCs were collected at each blood-draw timepoint. A standard Ficoll-Paque protocol was used to isolate PBMCs from peripheral blood. RNA was extracted with TriZol from bulk PBMCs, CD4 and CD8 fractions, and dextramer-positive and dextramer-negative fractions. Sequencing used an Illumina NovaSeq 6000. TCR cDNA was synthesized by 5'RACE template switching, through which a universal primer site and unique molecular identifiers were introduced. cDNA synthesis was primed from both the TCR alpha and TCR beta constant segments. Libraries were amplified in two PCR steps, with sample barcodes and sequencing adapters added in the second step. Sequencing of the libraries was done on either Illumina HiSeq 2500 (2x100 bp) or NovaSeq (2x150 bp). The authors processed their data as follows. MIGEC handled demultiplexing of reads and collapsing into UMI consensus sequences, while MiXCR performed V(D)J alignment. Vaccine-responding clonotypes were identified with edgeR using replicate PBMC samples, with FDR below 0.01 and a log2 fold change above 5 up to day 15 being required. Bulk clonotypes were assigned CD4 or CD8 identity according to which sequenced CD4 or CD8 repertoire held them at higher abundance. The raw public reads went through TCRdb reprocessing: fastp at Q25, MiXCR clone calling, in-frame beta chains kept. Entries are consolidated by CDR3 protein sequence, retaining the most common genes and DNA. None of the V and J calls come from the authors' own analysis; TCRdb made them. A total of a few hundred thousand distinct CDR3 sequences appear in this sample, about 4% of them only once. The ten largest clones capture under 30% of the sample.

This clonotype appeared a few times. It has no known antigen specificity. Nothing much larger sits one base from this clone, and base qualities are not available. The TCR sequence derives from a man younger than 35 who received the YFV17D yellow fever vaccine. Sequenced material: PBMCs, taken 5 days after the yellow fever booster vaccination.

CDR3 sequence: CASSQDTQGAPDTQYF. The nucleotide sequence reads TGCGCCAGCAGCCAAGATACCCAGGGGGCGCCAGATACGCAGTATTTT. The V and J segments used are TRBV4-3 and TRBJ2-3, with 8 junctional bases fitting TRBD1. The CDR3, from cysteine to phenylalanine, totals 16 residues. Of the read, only the CDR3 DNA is kept; its 48 bases are in frame from base 1. From the germline V gene, CDR1 is LGHNA and CDR2 is YSLEER. Ends trimmed: V by 0 bases, J by 4 bases; bases unmatched to a gene: 6.